This T cell receptor (beta chain) was sequenced during a study of T cell repertoires in cytomegalovirus infection. Study information: HLA-B-restricted CMV epitopes that are well studied were used alongside recently identified HLA-C-restricted ones. Public signatures in TCR beta pointed to CMV infection and matching HLA type. Findings and caveats of the study: HLA-C-restricted CMV-specific TCR beta clonotypes prevailed in the ex vivo response. The study identified carriers of CMV plus the relevant HLA from cumulative public TCR beta family frequency.

About this clonotype: Its antigen is still unknown.

TCRdb analysed the reads with MiXCR anew, one entry per CDR3 protein. This table has around 500,000 distinct CDR3 sequences, approximately 46% appearing once. Germline CDR1 SGHAT, CDR2 FQNNGV. The V and J ends lost 3 bases and 4 bases, in that order; junction bases with no gene match: 4. CDR3 length: 14 residues. This rearrangement joins TRBV11-2 to TRBJ1-1, with TRBD1 matching over 8 bases. This TCR came from a human donor in good health (CMV status not recorded). Some clones in this sample may be carry-over from other donors' samples. The material sequenced was cultured PBMCs, taken from culture after CMV antigen stimulation. CDR3 DNA: TGTGCCAGCAGCTTCATTACAGGGGGCACTGAAGCTTTCTTT. It is translated as CASSFITGGTEAFF.